These 5 T cell receptor beta chains share one sample of origin, sequenced in a study of cytomegalovirus exposure and HLA in healthy donors. Primers for the PCR totalled 60 Vbeta and 13 Jbeta. Here immunoSEQ multiplex PCR was the method, and the copy in TCRdb shows in-frame clones only, minus some. The sample holds about 160,000 clones, more than 60% seen once. The source material was PBMCs. The receptors shown here come from a woman in her twenties or thirties in good health and CMV-seronegative.

The chain couples TRBV7-2 to TRBJ2-7; the match to TRBD2 covers 13 bases. The CDR3 is 15 amino acids. Per the germline V gene, CDR1 is SGHTA and CDR2 is FQGNSA. Trimming removed 6 bases from V and 5 bases from J; junction bases left unmatched: 7. The CDR3, as DNA: TGTGCCAGCAGACGGACTAGCGGGGGTTTCCACGAGCAGTACTTC. Translating gives CASRRTSGGFHEQYF.

This clone showed up just a few times. The chain carries TRBV2 and TRBJ2-3; 7 bases agree with TRBD1. J gave up 6 bases and V 8 bases, and 8 bases lay outside the gene matches. The CDR3 totals 13 residues. Per the germline V gene, CDR1 is SNHLY and CDR2 is FYNNEI. The CDR3 region has the DNA TGTGCCAGCTCGGGACAGATCATCGATACGCAGTATTTT. This codes for CASSGQIIDTQYF.

This chain links TRBV5-1 with TRBJ2-1; possible D gene TRBD2, 6 bases. Per the germline V gene, CDR1 is SGHRS and CDR2 is YFSETQ. The V end lost 3 bases, the J end lost 9 bases, and 19 bases lay between the germline ends. This CDR3 is 15 amino acids long. CDR3 region: CASSSTSEGRGEQFF. In DNA form, the CDR3 reads TGCGCCAGCAGCTCTACCTCGGAGGGTAGGGGTGAGCAGTTCTTC.

This rearrangement joins TRBV6-6 to TRBJ2-3; TRBD2 matches at 8 bases. V lost 5 bases, J lost 4 bases, and 11 bases stayed unmatched. This CDR3 region has 16 residues. In germline, CDR1 is MNHNY, CDR2 SVGAGI (reference sequence). The CDR3 protein is CASSNPSGGTADTQYF. The CDR3 DNA is TGTGCCAGCAGTAATCCCTCGGGGGGGACTGCAGATACGCAGTATTTT.

On this clone: Other DNA sequences within the sample encode an identical CDR3. V is TRBV5-1 and J is TRBJ1-5; TRBD1 matches at 7 bases. The ends lost 0 bases at V and 7 bases at J; junction bases unmatched: 1. Germline V gene sequence: CDR1 SGHRS, CDR2 YFSETQ. The CDR3 totals 13 residues. CDR3 sequence: CASSLGGGQPQHF. CDR3 bases: TGCGCCAGCAGCTTGGGAGGGGGCCAGCCCCAGCATTTT. Full variable domain (outside the CDR3, taken from reference TRBV5-1 and TRBJ1-5): KAGVTQTPRYLIKTRGQQVTLSCSPISGHRSVSWYQQTPGQGLQFLFEYFSETQRNKGNFPGRFSGRQFSNSRSEMNVSTLELGDSALYLCASSLGGGQPQHFGDGTRLSIL.